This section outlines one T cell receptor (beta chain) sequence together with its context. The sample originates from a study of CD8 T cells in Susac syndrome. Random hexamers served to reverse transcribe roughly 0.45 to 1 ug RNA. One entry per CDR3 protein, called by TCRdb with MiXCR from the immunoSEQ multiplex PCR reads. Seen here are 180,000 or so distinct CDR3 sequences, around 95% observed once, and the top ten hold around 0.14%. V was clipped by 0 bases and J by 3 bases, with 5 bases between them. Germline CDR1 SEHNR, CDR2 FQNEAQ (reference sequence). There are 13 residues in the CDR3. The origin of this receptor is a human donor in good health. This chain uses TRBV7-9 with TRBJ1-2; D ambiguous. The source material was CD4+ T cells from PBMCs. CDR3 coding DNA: TGTGCCAGCAGCTTAGCACCATACTATGGCTACACCTTC. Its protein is CASSLAPYYGYTF.